This paragraph covers one TCR beta chain sequence. This sample was included in a study of cytomegalovirus exposure and HLA in healthy donors. The validation cohort, a group of some 120 subjects, included the donors and was separate from the roughly 700-subject first cohort. CDR3 size: 16 residues. The germline CDR1 and CDR2 sequences are GTSNPN and SVGIG (reference sequence). V trimming: 2 bases; J trimming: 9 bases; junction bases outside the gene matches: 13. The method was immunoSEQ multiplex PCR; TCRdb's version includes in-frame clones alone and lacks a portion of them. The table includes about 60,000 clones, 95% to 96% detected once.

The clonotype originates from a man in his late teens or twenties in good health and CMV-seronegative. The sequenced material came from PBMCs. V gene TRBV30 combines with J gene TRBJ2-1, with 10 bases aligning to TRBD2. CDR3 coding DNA: TGTGCCTGGAGTTCCCCATGGAGCGGGAGGGCCGTTGAGCAGTTCTTC. Encoded protein: CAWSSPWSGRAVEQFF.